Listed below are T cell receptor beta chains from one sample, sequenced in a study of spatial heterogeneity in lung cancer. A single record per CDR3 protein comes from TCRdb applying MiXCR to the 5' RACE reads. The data show 9,500 to 15,000 distinct CDR3 sequences, 6.2% seen once. This sample comprised normal lung tissue next to the tumor, obtained at surgery. These receptors were collected from a male donor with early-stage non-small cell lung cancer. The CDR3 runs from the conserved cysteine through the conserved F or W. Each record gives: J gene, CDR3 length, V gene, D gene, clone size, CDR3 protein, CDR3 DNA. D genes are given only for firm matches. Expanded clones are given a class, and other clones once, few, many or no size at all.

>TRBJ1-1|13|TRBV6-2/TRBV6-3|TRBD1|NA
CASIGTGRTEAFF
TGTGCCAGCATAGGGACAGGGAGGACTGAAGCTTTCTTT
>TRBJ1-5|16|TRBV10-3|TRBD1|few
CAISEGRTGSIQPQHF
TGTGCCATCAGTGAGGGGCGGACAGGATCAATTCAGCCCCAGCATTTT
>TRBJ2-1|17|TRBV2|TRBD2|many
CASSYSSLAGVYNEQFF
TGTGCCAGCAGTTATAGCTCCCTAGCGGGAGTCTACAATGAGCAGTTCTTC
>TRBJ2-7|14|TRBV12-3/TRBV12-4|TRBD2|many
CASRQREDSYEQYF
TGTGCCAGCAGACAGCGGGAGGACTCCTACGAGCAGTACTTC
>TRBJ2-3|16|TRBV11-2|NA|NA
CASSLFPGGGRDTQYF
TGTGCCAGCAGCTTATTCCCCGGTGGGGGCAGAGATACGCAGTATTTT
>TRBJ2-7|12|TRBV12-3/TRBV12-4|NA|many
CASSREGYEQYF
TGTGCCAGCAGCCGTGAGGGCTACGAGCAGTACTTC
>TRBJ1-2|12|TRBV11-3|NA|many
CASAIGGDGYTF
TGTGCCAGCGCGATCGGCGGAGATGGCTACACCTTC
>TRBJ2-7|15|TRBV11-2|TRBD1|many
CASRGRGQGKYEQYF
TGTGCCAGCAGGGGGAGGGGACAGGGGAAATACGAGCAGTACTTC
>TRBJ1-2|16|TRBV7-2|TRBD1|medium-sized
CASSPQTGPSNYGYTF
TGTGCCAGCAGCCCTCAGACAGGGCCCAGTAACTATGGCTACACCTTC
>TRBJ1-1|15|TRBV12-3/TRBV12-4|NA|many
CASSLARVMNTEAFF
TGTGCCAGCAGTTTAGCGCGGGTTATGAACACTGAAGCTTTCTTT
>TRBJ2-7|15|TRBV12-3/TRBV12-4|NA|many
CASSLAGGRGREQYF
TGTGCCAGCAGTTTAGCTGGGGGGAGAGGTCGAGAGCAGTACTTC
>TRBJ1-1|14|TRBV11-3|NA|many
CASSLDEGATEAFF
TGTGCCAGCAGCTTAGACGAAGGGGCCACTGAAGCTTTCTTT
>TRBJ1-5|15|TRBV30|NA|many
CAWSVLGSGNQPQHF
TGTGCCTGGAGTGTACTGGGTTCAGGCAATCAGCCCCAGCATTTT
>TRBJ2-7|12|TRBV7-9|NA|many
CASSIGSYEQYF
TGTGCCAGCAGTATCGGATCCTACGAGCAGTACTTC
>TRBJ2-1|16|TRBV20-1|NA|many
CSARDPGGKTYNEQFF
TGCAGTGCTAGAGACCCGGGCGGAAAGACCTACAATGAGCAGTTCTTC
>TRBJ2-3|15|TRBV20-1|NA|few
CSARDDGSSTDTQYF
TGCAGTGCTAGAGATGACGGGTCCAGCACAGATACGCAGTATTTT
>TRBJ1-3|17|TRBV7-2|NA|many
CASSLGGAGSSGNTIYF
TGTGCCAGCAGCTTAGGAGGTGCAGGGAGCTCTGGAAACACCATATATTTT
>TRBJ2-2|16|TRBV2|TRBD2|NA
CASSEGVAGARGELFF
TGTGCCAGCAGTGAAGGGGTAGCGGGAGCCAGGGGGGAGCTGTTTTTT
>TRBJ2-1|15|TRBV19|NA|many
CASSREQGTYNEQFF
TGTGCCAGTAGTCGGGAGCAGGGGACCTACAATGAGCAGTTCTTC
>TRBJ1-1|13|TRBV4-3|NA|many
CASSRGKGYEAFF
TGCGCCAGCAGTCGAGGGAAGGGGTATGAAGCTTTCTTT
>TRBJ2-2|17|TRBV24-1|NA|many
CATSSPVGGRRTGELFF
TGTGCCACCAGCTCCCCAGTGGGGGGGCGCCGGACCGGGGAGCTGTTTTTT
>TRBJ1-2|11|TRBV5-5|NA|many
CASSSHYGYTF
TGTGCCAGCAGCTCCCACTATGGCTACACCTTC
>TRBJ2-3|11|TRBV9|NA|NA
CASSAADTQYF
TGTGCCAGCAGCGCGGCAGATACGCAGTATTTT
>TRBJ1-5|14|TRBV20-1|NA|many
CSATGGEDNQPQHF
TGCAGTGCTACGGGAGGGGAAGACAATCAGCCCCAGCATTTT
>TRBJ2-1|14|TRBV2|TRBD2|many
CASGLAGGLNEQFF
TGTGCCAGCGGGCTAGCGGGAGGATTAAATGAGCAGTTCTTC
>TRBJ1-1|14|TRBV15|TRBD1|few
CATSSGQVLTEAFF
TGTGCCACCAGCAGTGGACAGGTTTTAACTGAAGCTTTCTTT
>TRBJ2-5|15|TRBV5-8|TRBD2|many
CASSFFLAGSETQYF
TGTGCCAGCAGCTTTTTCCTAGCGGGATCGGAGACCCAGTACTTC
>TRBJ2-7|11|TRBV29-1|NA|many
CSVVRGYEQYF
TGCAGCGTTGTCCGGGGATACGAGCAGTACTTC
>TRBJ2-2|13|TRBV12-3/TRBV12-4|NA|many
CASTVPNTGELFF
TGTGCCAGCACCGTACCAAACACCGGGGAGCTGTTTTTT
>TRBJ1-1|13|TRBV2|NA|many
CASTYHIDLVAFF
TGTGCCAGCACTTACCATATCGACCTTGTAGCTTTCTTT
>TRBJ2-4|17|TRBV5-5|TRBD2|few
CASSLGTSGRTENIQYF
TGTGCCAGCAGCTTGGGGACTAGCGGGAGGACCGAAAACATTCAGTACTTC
>TRBJ1-2|14|TRBV28|NA|many
CASIGGAHPYGYTF
TGTGCCAGCATTGGAGGGGCGCATCCCTATGGCTACACCTTC
>TRBJ1-5|15|TRBV12-3/TRBV12-4|NA|many
CASSTVQGGIQPQHF
TGTGCCAGCAGTACAGTGCAGGGTGGTATACAGCCCCAGCATTTT
>TRBJ2-7|14|TRBV2|TRBD1|few
CASSAGTDLYEQYF
TGTGCCAGCAGTGCCGGGACAGATCTATACGAGCAGTACTTC
>TRBJ2-6|16|TRBV18|NA|few
CASSPRTEAGANVLTF
TGTGCCAGCTCACCACGGACGGAGGCTGGGGCCAACGTCCTGACTTTC
>TRBJ2-2|14|TRBV5-1|NA|NA
CASSLGANTGELFF
TGCGCCAGCAGCTTAGGAGCGAACACCGGGGAGCTGTTTTTT
>TRBJ2-7|18|TRBV4-1|TRBD2|many
CASSQVTSGRRRAYEQYF
TGCGCCAGCAGCCAAGTGACTAGCGGGAGAAGAAGGGCCTACGAGCAGTACTTC
>TRBJ2-3|16|TRBV6-1|NA|many
CASSGGTVAGTDTQYF
TGTGCCAGCAGTGGCGGGACAGTGGCCGGCACAGATACGCAGTATTTT
>TRBJ1-1|13|TRBV20-1|NA|many
CSAPIQFQHEAFF
TGCAGTGCTCCTATACAATTCCAGCATGAAGCTTTCTTT
>TRBJ2-1|15|TRBV10-2|TRBD1|many
CASISQGASYNEQFF
TGCGCCAGCATAAGTCAGGGGGCCTCCTACAATGAGCAGTTCTTC
>TRBJ2-4|13|TRBV28|TRBD1|NA
CASSNNRGNIQYF
TGTGCCAGCAGTAACAACAGGGGCAACATTCAGTACTTC
>TRBJ1-3|15|TRBV7-8|NA|medium-sized
CASSLDRVGGNTIYF
TGTGCCAGCAGCTTAGACAGGGTGGGTGGAAACACCATATATTTT
>TRBJ2-3|16|TRBV6-6|NA|many
CASSYSRLTSTDTQYF
TGTGCCAGCAGTTACTCACGGCTAACTAGCACAGATACGCAGTATTTT
>TRBJ2-5|15|TRBV5-6|TRBD1|many
CASRAPGQGQETQYF
TGTGCCAGCAGGGCCCCGGGACAGGGGCAAGAGACCCAGTACTTC
>TRBJ1-2|12|TRBV7-2|NA|NA
CASRAGYYGYTF
TGTGCCAGCAGGGCGGGGTACTATGGCTACACCTTC
>TRBJ2-5|12|TRBV10-3|NA|few
CAIRNTQETQYF
TGTGCCATCCGTAACACTCAAGAGACCCAGTACTTC
>TRBJ2-7|13|TRBV6-1|NA|NA
CASSQVSADEQYF
TGTGCCAGCAGTCAGGTCTCCGCGGACGAGCAGTACTTC
>TRBJ1-1|12|TRBV12-3/TRBV12-4|TRBD1|few
CASSPQGNTAFF
TGTGCCAGCAGCCCACAGGGGAATACGGCTTTCTTT
>TRBJ1-3|16|TRBV12-3/TRBV12-4|TRBD1|many
CASSSRYDRAGNTIYF
TGTGCCAGCAGTTCACGATACGACAGGGCTGGAAACACCATATATTTT
>TRBJ2-3|16|TRBV7-9|NA|many
CASSPLGTYGTDTQYF
TGTGCCAGCAGCCCCCTCGGGACTTACGGCACAGATACGCAGTATTTT
>TRBJ2-3|15|TRBV11-3|NA|many
CASSLARSYTDTQYF
TGTGCCAGCAGCTTAGCGAGGTCATACACAGATACGCAGTATTTT